The clone carrying this TCR beta chain has only one observation. As to treatment: over 15 received Ad26.COV2.S at low or high dose, single or two shots; about 5 received placebo; per-sample allocation not given. Sample collection was performed on day 63 after the first vaccine or placebo injection. This entry comes from a study of Ad26.COV2.S vaccination and SARS-CoV-2 variants. TCRdb's copy holds only in-frame clones and misses some; the assay was immunoSEQ multiplex PCR. The data contain some 420,000 clones, approximately 88% of them singletons. There are 16 residues in the CDR3. V shed 5 bases and J shed 0 bases, with 14 bases lying between them. Per the germline V gene, CDR1 is MDHEN and CDR2 is SYDVKM.

This receptor was obtained from a person between 18 and 60 years old who received the Ad26.COV2.S COVID-19 vaccine or a placebo. This rearrangement joins TRBV28 to TRBJ1-5; D possibly corresponds to TRBD1 (5 bases). The sequencing used peripheral blood, collected in a trial of Ad26.COV2.S vaccine versus placebo. CDR3 sequence: CASSPRDGLSNQPQHF. The CDR3 nucleotides are TGTGCCAGCAGTCCCCGGGACGGCCTTAGCAATCAGCCCCAGCATTTT.